What follows are 8 T cell receptor beta chains derived from one specimen sequenced in a study of blood T cell repertoires in COVID-19. The data were produced by immunoSEQ multiplex PCR, yet TCRdb's version contains in-frame clones alone and is incomplete. The profile shows approximately 200,000 clones, roughly 80% of them singletons. Material for sequencing was peripheral blood. The source of these receptors is a woman younger than 45 with acute or convalescent COVID-19.

The V call is TRBV6-5, the J call TRBJ1-1; TRBD1 might be the D (5 bases). The V gene lost 9 bases and the J gene lost 0 bases, with 11 bases spanning the gap. Germline V gene lookup returns CDR1 MNHEY and CDR2 SVGAGI. The CDR3 totals 13 residues. CDR3 loop: CASGDFLNTEAFF. For the CDR3, the DNA is TGTGCCAGTGGGGACTTCCTGAACACTGAAGCTTTCTTT.

This chain links TRBV28 with TRBJ1-6; perhaps TRBD1 as D (5 bases). Trimming left V 3 bases short and J 7 bases short, with 16 bases between. The CDR3 extends over 16 amino acids. Germline CDR1 is MDHEN and CDR2 is SYDVKM. This CDR3 is CASSLEWGRPNSPLHF. CDR3 sequence (DNA): TGTGCCAGCAGTTTGGAGTGGGGCAGGCCAAATTCACCCCTCCACTTT.

The chain joins TRBV6-6 to TRBJ2-3; 8 nucleotides line up with TRBD2. The CDR3 length is 16 residues. Germline V gene lookup returns CDR1 MNHNY and CDR2 SVGAGI (reference sequence). V was clipped by 4 bases and J by 3 bases; unmatched bases: 9. The CDR3 sequence: CASSSSKRERTDTQYF. The DNA of the CDR3 is TGTGCCAGCAGTTCTTCAAAGCGGGAGAGGACAGATACGCAGTATTTT.

CDR3 loop: CASSFLEQGPYNSPLHF. The CDR3 DNA reads as TGTGCCAGCAGTTTTCTTGAACAGGGCCCGTATAATTCACCCCTCCACTTT. The chain carries TRBV27 and TRBJ1-6, with D possibly TRBD1 on 6 matching bases. V was clipped by 3 bases and J by 4 bases, with 16 bases between them. The CDR3 length is 17 residues. Germline lookup yields CDR1 MNHEY and CDR2 SMNVEV (reference sequence).

The CDR3: CATSALAGWTDTQYF. The CDR3 coding sequence is TGTGCCACCAGTGCACTAGCGGGGTGGACAGATACGCAGTATTTT. The chain joins TRBV24-1 to TRBJ2-3, with 10 bases aligning to TRBD2. The trim removed 5 bases at V and 3 bases at J, leaving 4 bases unmatched. The germline CDR1 and CDR2 sequences are KGHDR and SFDVKD. This CDR3 comprises 15 residues.

This chain connects TRBV24-1 to TRBJ1-2; 10 positions agree with TRBD1. CDR1 is KGHDR and CDR2 is SFDVKD in the germline V gene. The CDR3 totals 17 residues. Trimming took 4 bases from V and 0 from J; bases not matched to a gene: 7. CDR3 loop: CATSEPGQGPTNYGYTF. CDR3 coding DNA: TGTGCCACCAGTGAACCGGGACAGGGGCCCACTAACTATGGCTACACCTTC.

This clone was observed a few times. The V gene is TRBV28, the J gene TRBJ1-3, with 8 bases aligning to TRBD1. There are 15 residues in the CDR3. Germline V gene sequence: CDR1 MDHEN, CDR2 SYDVKM. The V and J ends lost 5 bases and 4 bases, in that order; junction bases with no gene match: 7. CDR3 residues: CASSHRGGLGNTIYF. In DNA, the CDR3 is TGTGCCAGCAGTCACAGGGGGGGGCTAGGAAACACCATATATTTT.

V is TRBV7-9 and J is TRBJ1-1; possible D gene TRBD1, 5 bases. Trimming took off 0 bases at V and 1 base at J, with 12 bases between the two ends. This CDR3 has 16 residues. The germline gives CDR1 SEHNR, CDR2 FQNEAQ (reference sequence). CDR3 in DNA: TGTGCCAGCAGCTTAGCGTATGGCAGGGCGAACACTGAAGCTTTCTTT. It specifies CASSLAYGRANTEAFF.